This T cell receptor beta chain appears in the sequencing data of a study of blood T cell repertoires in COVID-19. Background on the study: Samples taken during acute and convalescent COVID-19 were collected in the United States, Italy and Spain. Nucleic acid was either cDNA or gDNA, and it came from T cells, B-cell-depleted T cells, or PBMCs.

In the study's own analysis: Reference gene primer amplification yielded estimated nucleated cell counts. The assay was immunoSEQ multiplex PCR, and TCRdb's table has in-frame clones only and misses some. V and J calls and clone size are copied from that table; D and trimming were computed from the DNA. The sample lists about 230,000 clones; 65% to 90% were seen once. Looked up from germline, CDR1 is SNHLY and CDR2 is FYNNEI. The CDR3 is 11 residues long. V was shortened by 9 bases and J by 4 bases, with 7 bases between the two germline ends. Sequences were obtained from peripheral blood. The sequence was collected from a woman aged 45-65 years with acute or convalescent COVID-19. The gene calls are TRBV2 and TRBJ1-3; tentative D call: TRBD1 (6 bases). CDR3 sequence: CASTGGNTIYF. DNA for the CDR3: TGTGCCAGTACAGGGGGAAACACCATATATTTT.